A selection of T cell receptor beta chains follows, all from one sample in a study of T cells in Graves' hyperthyroidism and ophthalmopathy. TCRdb itself ran the multiplex PCR reads through MiXCR, one entry per CDR3 protein. The sample includes 490,000 or so distinct CDR3 sequences, approximately 23% of them seen just once. The sample comprised blood. The receptors were gathered from a woman in her seventies with Graves' ophthalmopathy. Each CDR3 is given with its conserved first and last residue. The order of the fields is clone size, V gene, J gene, D gene, CDR3 DNA, CDR3 protein. The D gene is left open where the match is weak. A row's size may be missing; if present it is once, few, many or a size class.

size: NA
V: TRBV4-3
J: TRBJ2-1
D: NA
DNA: TGCGCCAGCAGCCAAGATATGGCGTCCGCGGGTGAGCAGTTCTTC
CDR3: CASSQDMASAGEQFF

size: NA
V: TRBV9
J: TRBJ2-2
D: NA
DNA: TGTGCCAGCAGCGTACTAGTGGGGAACACCGGGGAGCTGTTTTTT
CDR3: CASSVLVGNTGELFF

size: many
V: TRBV12-3/TRBV12-4
J: TRBJ1-1
D: NA
DNA: TGTGCCAGCAGTTTGAGGAGTGAAGCTTTCTTT
CDR3: CASSLRSEAFF

size: many
V: TRBV30
J: TRBJ2-3
D: NA
DNA: TGTGCCTGGAGTGTGGATTTGACGCAGTATTTT
CDR3: CAWSVDLTQYF

size: NA
V: TRBV12-3/TRBV12-4
J: TRBJ2-5
D: TRBD1
DNA: TGTGCCAGCAGATGGACAGGGGGTTCTGAGACCCAGTACTTC
CDR3: CASRWTGGSETQYF

size: few
V: TRBV19
J: TRBJ2-7
D: TRBD1
DNA: TGTGCCAGTAGCATTGCCAAAGGGGGCCCTACTCGCGAGCAGTACTTC
CDR3: CASSIAKGGPTREQYF

size: many
V: TRBV28
J: TRBJ2-7
D: NA
DNA: TGTGCCAGCGGCCAGGGGGGCACCCCCTACGAGCAGTACTTC
CDR3: CASGQGGTPYEQYF

size: few
V: TRBV7-2
J: TRBJ1-6
D: TRBD1
DNA: TGTGCCAGCAGCGCTCAGACAGGGGTGTATAATTCACCCCTCCACTTT
CDR3: CASSAQTGVYNSPLHF

size: NA
V: TRBV7-2
J: TRBJ2-2
D: TRBD2
DNA: TGTGCCAGCAGCGATAAGACTAGCGGAAACACCGGGGAGCTGTTTTTT
CDR3: CASSDKTSGNTGELFF

size: NA
V: TRBV5-4
J: TRBJ2-1
D: NA
DNA: TGTGCCAGCAGCCCAGGGGGGAGGGCCAACAATGAGCAGTTCTTC
CDR3: CASSPGGRANNEQFF

size: few
V: TRBV7-2
J: TRBJ2-1
D: TRBD2
DNA: TGTGCCAGCAGCTTAGTGGGAGGACTAGCGGGGAACAATGAGCAGTTCTTC
CDR3: CASSLVGGLAGNNEQFF

size: few
V: TRBV7-2
J: TRBJ1-2
D: NA
DNA: TGTGCCAGCAGCTTAGTTGGGGGCGATAGAAATGGCTACACCTTC
CDR3: CASSLVGGDRNGYTF

size: few
V: TRBV5-5
J: TRBJ2-5
D: TRBD2
DNA: TGTGCCAGCAGCTCAGGACTAGAGGGGGAGACCCAGTACTTC
CDR3: CASSSGLEGETQYF

size: many
V: TRBV11-3
J: TRBJ2-1
D: NA
DNA: TGTGCCAGCGGGGTAAACTCCTACAATGAGCAGTTCTTC
CDR3: CASGVNSYNEQFF

size: NA
V: TRBV6-5
J: TRBJ1-5
D: NA
DNA: TGTGCCAGCAGTTACTCGGGGGGGGGGGATCAGCCCCAGCATTTT
CDR3: CASSYSGGGDQPQHF